This record looks at one TCR beta chain sequence and its context. Its target is not known. The data originate from a study of OX40 agonist ivuxolimab in advanced cancers. Overall study results and limits: Some nonresponders likewise displayed low normalized T-cell clonal expansion. Both blood CD4+ and CD8+ T cells showed clonal growth by week 6 at 0.1 to 3.0 mg/kg.

Using immunoSEQ multiplex PCR, the repertoire was profiled, and TCRdb retains in-frame clones only, with some absent. The table has about 120,000 clones, 75% to 90% seen once; the top ten hold around 0.53%. CDR1 is WSHSY and CDR2 is SAAADI in the germline V gene. This CDR3 is built from 13 residues. The junction had 5 bases not matched to a gene; V was cut back by 6 bases and J by 5 bases. This clonotype originated in an adult with an advanced solid tumor such as melanoma, head and neck, liver or kidney cancer. Sequencing used CD4+ or CD8+ T cells sorted from blood, obtained in a trial of the OX40 agonist ivuxolimab. The rearrangement uses TRBV10-2 and TRBJ1-1; TRBD1 agrees at 8 bases. The chain's CDR3 is CASSGQGLTEAFF. The CDR3 nucleotides are TGCGCCAGCAGCGGACAGGGTCTGACTGAAGCTTTCTTT.